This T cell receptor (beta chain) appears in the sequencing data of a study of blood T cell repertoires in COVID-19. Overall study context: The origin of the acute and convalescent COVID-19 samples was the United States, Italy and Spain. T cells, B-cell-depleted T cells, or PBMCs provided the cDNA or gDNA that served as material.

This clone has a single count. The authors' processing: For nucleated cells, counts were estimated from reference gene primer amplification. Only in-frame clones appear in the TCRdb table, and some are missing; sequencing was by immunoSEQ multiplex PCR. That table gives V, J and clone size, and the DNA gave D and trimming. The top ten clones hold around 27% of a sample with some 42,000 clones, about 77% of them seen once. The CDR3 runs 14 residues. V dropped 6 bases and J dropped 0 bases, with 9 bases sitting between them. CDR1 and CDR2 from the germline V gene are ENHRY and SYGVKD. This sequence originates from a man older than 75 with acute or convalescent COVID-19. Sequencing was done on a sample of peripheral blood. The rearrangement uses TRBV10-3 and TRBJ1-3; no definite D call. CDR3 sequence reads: CAIRPSSSGNTIYF. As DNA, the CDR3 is TGTGCCATCAGACCAAGTAGCTCTGGAAACACCATATATTTT.